The subject of this entry is one T cell receptor beta chain. Its specificity is unknown. This specimen belongs to a study of cytomegalovirus exposure and HLA in healthy donors. The germline V gene encodes CDR1 SGHRS and CDR2 YFSETQ. Trimming took off 2 bases at V and 1 base at J, with 14 bases between the two ends. This CDR3 contains 16 residues. Use of 60 Vbeta and 13 Jbeta primers characterized the PCR. Profiled with immunoSEQ multiplex PCR; TCRdb holds only in-frame clones, not every one. This sample has about 130,000 clones, with over 75% found just once. Broader study findings: Later on, an analysis showed TCR association rates differing by HLA locus, with DRB1 the most and HLA-C the fewest. An analysis was carried out at a later point. It showed that HLA-associated TCR beta chains were more clonally expanded than equally common non-associated chains. Association of a missense DCLRE1C variant with TCR beta V- and J-gene trimming was reported in a later analysis.

The TCR was taken from a boy aged 5-17 years in good health and CMV-seronegative. The chain has TRBV5-1 and TRBJ2-3, with D unclear. The specimen sequenced was PBMCs. CDR3 sequence: CASSLGHAARTDTQYF. Here the CDR3 DNA reads TGCGCCAGCAGCTTAGGTCACGCGGCGCGCACAGATACGCAGTATTTT.